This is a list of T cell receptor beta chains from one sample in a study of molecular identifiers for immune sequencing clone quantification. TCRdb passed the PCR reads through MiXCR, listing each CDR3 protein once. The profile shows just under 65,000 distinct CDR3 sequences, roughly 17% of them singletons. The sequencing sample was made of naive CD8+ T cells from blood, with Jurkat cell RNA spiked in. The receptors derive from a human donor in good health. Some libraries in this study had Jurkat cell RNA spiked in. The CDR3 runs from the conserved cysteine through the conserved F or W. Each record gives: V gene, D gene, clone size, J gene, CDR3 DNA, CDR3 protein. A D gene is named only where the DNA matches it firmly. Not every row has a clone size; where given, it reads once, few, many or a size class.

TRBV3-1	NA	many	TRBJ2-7	TGTGCCAGCAGCCAAGGACCTAGCGCCGGCTACGAGCAGTACTTC	CASSQGPSAGYEQYF
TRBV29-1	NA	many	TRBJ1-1	TGCAGCGTGGCAGGGACAAACACTGAAGCTTTCTTT	CSVAGTNTEAFF
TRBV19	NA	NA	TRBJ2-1	TGTGCCAGCACAATCCCGGGGCCGGGGCTAAGTAACTACAATGAGCAGTTCTTC	CASTIPGPGLSNYNEQFF
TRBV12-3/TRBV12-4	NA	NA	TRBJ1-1	TGTGCCAGCTCCGTGAACACTGAAGCTTTCTTT	CASSVNTEAFF
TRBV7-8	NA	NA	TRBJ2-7	TGTGCCAGCAGCTCCCCCTACGAGCAGTACTTC	CASSSPYEQYF
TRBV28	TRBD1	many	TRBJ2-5	TGTGCCAGCAGTTTTTTCGGGACAGGGCAAGAGACCCAGTACTTC	CASSFFGTGQETQYF
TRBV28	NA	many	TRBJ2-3	TGTGCCAGCAGTACGAGAATGTTTAGCTCAGATACGCAGTATTTT	CASSTRMFSSDTQYF
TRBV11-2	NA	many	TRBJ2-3	TGTGCCAGCAGCTTAGAAATTGCGCGCCTGGATACGCAGTATTTT	CASSLEIARLDTQYF
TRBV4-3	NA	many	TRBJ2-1	TGCGCCAAGCTGTTCGATCGGGGACTTCATAGCTCCTACAATGAGCAGTTCTTC	CAKLFDRGLHSSYNEQFF
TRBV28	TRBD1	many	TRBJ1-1	TGTGCCAGCACCAAAAAGGGGACAGGGATTATGAACACTGAAGCTTTCTTT	CASTKKGTGIMNTEAFF
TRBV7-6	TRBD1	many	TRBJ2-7	TGTGCCAGCAGCTTAGGTTCGGGACAGGGCCACGAGCAGTACTTC	CASSLGSGQGHEQYF
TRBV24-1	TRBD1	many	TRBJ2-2	TGTGCCACCCTTTCCAAAACCGGGACAGGGAGGGCCGGGGAGCTGTTTTTT	CATLSKTGTGRAGELFF
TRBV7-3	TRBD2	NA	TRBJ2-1	TGTGCCAGCAGCTCAGGGACTAGCGGGTTTGCGGATGAGCAGTTCTTC	CASSSGTSGFADEQFF
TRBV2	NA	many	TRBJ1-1	TGTGCCCTAGGCAGGAGCGACACAGGGTTAGAGGACATGAACACTGAAGCTTTCTTT	CALGRSDTGLEDMNTEAFF
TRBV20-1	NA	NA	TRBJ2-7	TGCAGTGCTAGAGATGGAGGAGGAACCACCTACGAGCTGTACTTC	CSARDGGGTTYELYF
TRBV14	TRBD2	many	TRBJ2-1	TGTGCCAGCAGCCAAGACCTGGCGGGAGGGCCTAGGGGTGAGCAGTTCTTC	CASSQDLAGGPRGEQFF
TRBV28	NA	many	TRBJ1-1	TGTGCCAGCAGTTTCGGGTTAGGAGGAACTGAAGCTTTCTTT	CASSFGLGGTEAFF
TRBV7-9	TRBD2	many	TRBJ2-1	TGTGCCAGCAGCTTCAAGCGGGGGTACAATGAGCAGTTCTTC	CASSFKRGYNEQFF
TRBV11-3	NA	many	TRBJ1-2	TGTGCCAGCATTGATTCGGGACGGGCCGCTACTGGGGCGCCGGGCCCTAACTATGGCTACACCTTC	CASIDSGRAATGAPGPNYGYTF
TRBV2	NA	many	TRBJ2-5	TGTGCCAGCAGTGACGCTATACAGACCCAGTACTTC	CASSDAIQTQYF
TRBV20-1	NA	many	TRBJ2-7	TGCAGTGCTAGAGATCCCGGCACCGGGAGCACCTACGAGCAGTACTTC	CSARDPGTGSTYEQYF
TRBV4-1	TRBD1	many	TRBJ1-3	TGCGCCAGCAGCCAACCCGCCCGACAGGGAGTTGGAAACACCATATATTTT	CASSQPARQGVGNTIYF
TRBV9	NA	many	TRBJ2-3	TGTGCCAGCAGCGTAGAGGATCGGACACCCAGCACAGATACGCAGTATTTT	CASSVEDRTPSTDTQYF
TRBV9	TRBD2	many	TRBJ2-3	TGTGCCAGCAGCCCTTCCGGGACTAGCGGGTGGATTAGCACAGATACGCAGTATTTT	CASSPSGTSGWISTDTQYF
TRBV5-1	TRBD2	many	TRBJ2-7	TGCGCCAGCAGCACCAGCGTTAGCGGGAGTCCGGAGCAGTACTTC	CASSTSVSGSPEQYF
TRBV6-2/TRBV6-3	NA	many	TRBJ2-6	TGTGCCAGCAGTTACACGACTGGGGCCAACGTCCTGACTTTC	CASSYTTGANVLTF
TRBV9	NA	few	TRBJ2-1	TGTGCCAGCAGCGCCCGACCCCCAAAAGGCAATGAGCAGTTCTTC	CASSARPPKGNEQFF
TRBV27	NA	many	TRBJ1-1	TGTGCCAGCAGTGTGTTTCTGAACACTGAAGCTTTCTTT	CASSVFLNTEAFF
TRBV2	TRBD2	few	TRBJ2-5	TGTGCCAGCAGTGGGACTAGCGGCCAAGAGACCCAGTACTTC	CASSGTSGQETQYF
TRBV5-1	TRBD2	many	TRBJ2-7	TGCGCCAGCAGCTTGATGGACAGCGGGAGCGACGAGCAGTACTTC	CASSLMDSGSDEQYF
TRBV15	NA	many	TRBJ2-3	TGTGCCACCAGCCGAGGCCCCGGAGATACGCAGTATTTT	CATSRGPGDTQYF
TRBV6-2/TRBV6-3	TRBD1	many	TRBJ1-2	TGTGCCAGCAGTTACTTACCGGGACAGGAGTTGCGCTATGGCTACACCTTC	CASSYLPGQELRYGYTF
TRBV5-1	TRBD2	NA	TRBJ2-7	TGCGCCAGCAGCGGAAGCGGGAGGGCCGCCTACGAGCAGTACTTC	CASSGSGRAAYEQYF
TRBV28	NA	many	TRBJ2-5	TGTGCCAGCAGTTCCCGGGGGCCCCAAGAGACCCAGTACTTC	CASSSRGPQETQYF
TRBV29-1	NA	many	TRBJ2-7	TGCAGCGTCGGACCGGGGGCATCGTACGAGCAGTACTTC	CSVGPGASYEQYF
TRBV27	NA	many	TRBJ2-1	TGTGCCAGCAGTTTATTAGGACAATACAATGAGCAGTTCTTC	CASSLLGQYNEQFF
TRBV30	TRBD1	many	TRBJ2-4	TGTGCCTGGACCACAGGACAGGGTTACGACATTCAGTACTTC	CAWTTGQGYDIQYF
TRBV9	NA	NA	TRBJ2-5	TGTGCCAGCAGCGTAGGAGCGTTAGATCAAGAGACCCAGTGCTTC	CASSVGALDQETQCF
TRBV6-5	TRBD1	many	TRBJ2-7	TGTGCCAGCAGGGGGACAGCCTCCTACGAGCAGTACTTC	CASRGTASYEQYF
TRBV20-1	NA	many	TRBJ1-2	TGCAGTGCCGGGGACATCTATGGCTACACCTTC	CSAGDIYGYTF
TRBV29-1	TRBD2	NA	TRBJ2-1	TGCAGCGTCCGGGGAGGGGAAGTGCAGTTCTTC	CSVRGGEVQFF
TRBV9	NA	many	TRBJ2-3	TGTGCCAGCAGTTTGGGGGGGCTCGGTGCAGATACGCAGTATTTT	CASSLGGLGADTQYF
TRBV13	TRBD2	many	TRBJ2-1	TGTGCCAGCAGCCGGAGCGGGAGGGGATACAATGAGCAGTTCTTC	CASSRSGRGYNEQFF
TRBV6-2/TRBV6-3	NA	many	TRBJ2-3	TGTGCCAGCAGTTACCCAGATACGCAGTATTTT	CASSYPDTQYF
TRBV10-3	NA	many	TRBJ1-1	TGTGCCATCAGTGAGTCCGGCCCCTACACTGAAGCTTTCTTT	CAISESGPYTEAFF
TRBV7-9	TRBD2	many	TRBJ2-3	TGTGCCAGCAGCTTCCAAGCGGGAGGCACAGATACGCAGTATTTT	CASSFQAGGTDTQYF
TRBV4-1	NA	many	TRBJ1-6	TGCGCCAGCAGTCCGCTTGGGGCTTCACCCCTCCACTTT	CASSPLGASPLHF
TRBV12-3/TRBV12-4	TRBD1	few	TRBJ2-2	TGTGCCAGCAGTTGGACAGGGGTAGGCGGGGAGCTGTTTTTT	CASSWTGVGGELFF
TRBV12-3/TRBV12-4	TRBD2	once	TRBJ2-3	TGTGCCAGCACTTTGGGACTAGCGGAAACAGATACGCAGTATTTT	CASTLGLAETDTQYF
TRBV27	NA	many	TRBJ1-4	TGTGCCAGCGGACCCTATGGAGTCAGCTCCTTGGAAAAACTGTTTTTT	CASGPYGVSSLEKLFF
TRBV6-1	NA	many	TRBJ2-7	TGTGCCAGCAGTGATCTGGCGGGATTCTACGAGCAGTACTTC	CASSDLAGFYEQYF
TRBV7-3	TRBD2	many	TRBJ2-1	TGTGCCAGCAGCGCCTCGACTAGCGGCCCCTACAATGAGCAGTTCTTC	CASSASTSGPYNEQFF
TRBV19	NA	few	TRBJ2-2	TGTGCCAGTAGTATTGGCCTCGCGAACACCGGGGAGCTGTTTTTT	CASSIGLANTGELFF
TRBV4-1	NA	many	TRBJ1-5	TGCGCCAGCAGCCAAGAACCCGGACAGACGCTATGGGAGCCCCAGCATTTT	CASSQEPGQTLWEPQHF